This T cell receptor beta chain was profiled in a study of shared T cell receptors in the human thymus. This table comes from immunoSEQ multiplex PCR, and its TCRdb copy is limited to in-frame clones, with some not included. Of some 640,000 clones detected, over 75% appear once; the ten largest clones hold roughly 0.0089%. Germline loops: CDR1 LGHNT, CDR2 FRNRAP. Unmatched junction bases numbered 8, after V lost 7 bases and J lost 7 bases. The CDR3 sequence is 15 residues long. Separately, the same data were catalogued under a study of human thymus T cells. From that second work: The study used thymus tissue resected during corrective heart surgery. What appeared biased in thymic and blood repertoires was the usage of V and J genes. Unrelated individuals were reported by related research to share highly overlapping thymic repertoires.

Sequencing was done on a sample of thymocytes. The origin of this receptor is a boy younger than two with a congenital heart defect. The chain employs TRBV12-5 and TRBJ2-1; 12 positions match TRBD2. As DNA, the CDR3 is TGTGCTAGTGAGACGGGACTAGCGGGTGGGAATGAGCAGTTCTTC. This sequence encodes CASETGLAGGNEQFF.